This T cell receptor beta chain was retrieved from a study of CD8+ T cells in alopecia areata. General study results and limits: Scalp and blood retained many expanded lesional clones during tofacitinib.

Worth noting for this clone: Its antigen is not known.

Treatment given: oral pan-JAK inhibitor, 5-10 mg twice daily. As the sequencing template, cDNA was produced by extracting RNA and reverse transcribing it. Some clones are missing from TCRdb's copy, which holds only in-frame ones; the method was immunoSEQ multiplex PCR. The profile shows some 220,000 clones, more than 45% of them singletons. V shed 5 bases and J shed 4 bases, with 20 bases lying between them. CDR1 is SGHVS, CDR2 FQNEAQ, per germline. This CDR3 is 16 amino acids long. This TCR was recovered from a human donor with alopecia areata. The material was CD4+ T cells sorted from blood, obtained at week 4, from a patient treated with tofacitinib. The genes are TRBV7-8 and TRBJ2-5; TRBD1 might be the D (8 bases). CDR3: CASSHFRQGRGETQYF. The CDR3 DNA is TGTGCCAGCAGCCATTTTAGACAGGGGAGGGGAGAGACCCAGTACTTC.